This T cell receptor (beta chain) stems from a study of T-cell reconstitution after alpha-beta-depleted transplantation in children. Preparation of the TCRbeta library involved a method that used unique molecular identifiers. TCRdb re-derived calls from the PCR reads in MiXCR, one entry per CDR3 protein. The sample gives about 610,000 distinct CDR3 sequences, 10% to 13% of which show up once; about 4% is in the top ten. At least ten counts were recorded for this clonotype. The CDR3 has 15 amino acids. Germline CDR1 is DFQATT and CDR2 is SNEGSKA (reference sequence). J was trimmed by 2 bases and V by 0 bases; bases with no gene match: 4.

Sequenced material: PBMCs from the stem cell graft donor, taken from the stem cell graft. The chain uses TRBV20-1 and TRBJ2-1; 7 positions match TRBD2. The sequence was obtained from a human donor who donated a stem cell graft to a child with acute myeloid leukemia. CDR3 bases: TGCAGTGCTAGAGATTGGGCGGGAGCCTACAATGAGCAGTTCTTC. Its translation: CSARDWAGAYNEQFF.